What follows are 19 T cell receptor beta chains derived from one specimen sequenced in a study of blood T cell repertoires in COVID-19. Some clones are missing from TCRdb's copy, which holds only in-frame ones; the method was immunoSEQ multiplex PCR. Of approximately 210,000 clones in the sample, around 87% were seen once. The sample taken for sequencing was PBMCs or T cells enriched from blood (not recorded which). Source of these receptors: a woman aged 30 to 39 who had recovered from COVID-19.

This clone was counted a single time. CDR3 coding DNA: TGTGCCACCAGTGACACGGGACTTAAAGGGACAGATACGCAGTATTTT. As protein: CATSDTGLKGTDTQYF. This rearrangement joins TRBV24-1 to TRBJ2-3; TRBD2 might be the D (6 bases). The CDR3 loop spans 16 amino acids. The V and J ends lost 4 bases and 3 bases respectively, with 16 bases between them. Looked up from germline, CDR1 is KGHDR and CDR2 is SFDVKD.

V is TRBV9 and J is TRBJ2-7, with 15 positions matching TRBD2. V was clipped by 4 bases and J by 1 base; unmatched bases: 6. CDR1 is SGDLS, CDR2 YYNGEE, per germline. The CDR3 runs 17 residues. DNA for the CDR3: TGTGCCAGCAGCCCCGGACTAGCGGGAGGGGAGTCCTACGAGCAGTACTTC. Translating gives CASSPGLAGGESYEQYF.

The CDR3 bases are TGTGCCAGTACCGCAAGGGGGTTATCCCCAGATACGCAGTATTTT. This sequence encodes CASTARGLSPDTQYF. This rearrangement joins TRBV19 to TRBJ2-3, with D maybe TRBD1 (6 bases). V lost 7 bases and J 4 bases, leaving 18 bases between the germline ends. The germline V gene encodes CDR1 LNHDA and CDR2 SQIVND (reference sequence). The CDR3 is made up of 15 amino acids.

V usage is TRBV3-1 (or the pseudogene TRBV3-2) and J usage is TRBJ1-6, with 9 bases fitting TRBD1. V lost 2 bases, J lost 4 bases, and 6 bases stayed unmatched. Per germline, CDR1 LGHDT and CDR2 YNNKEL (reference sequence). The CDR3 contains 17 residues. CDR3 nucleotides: TGTGCCAGCAGCCAATCGGCCGGGACAGGGTATAATTCACCCCTCCACTTT. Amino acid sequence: CASSQSAGTGYNSPLHF.

The CDR3 here is CASMSWAGVDEQFF. CDR3 bases: TGTGCCAGCATGAGCTGGGCAGGGGTTGACGAGCAGTTCTTC. The chain uses TRBV2 and TRBJ2-1, with a tentative D call TRBD1 (6 bases). The CDR3 sequence is 14 residues long. Germline-derived CDR1 and CDR2 are SNHLY and FYNNEI. V was pared by 7 bases and J by 10 bases, with 20 bases between.

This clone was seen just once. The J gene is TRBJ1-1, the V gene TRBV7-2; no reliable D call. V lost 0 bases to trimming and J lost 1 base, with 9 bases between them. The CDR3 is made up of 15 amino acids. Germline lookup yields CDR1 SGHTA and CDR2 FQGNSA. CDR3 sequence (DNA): TGTGCCAGCAGCTTAGCGGTCGGGGAGAACACTGAAGCTTTCTTT. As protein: CASSLAVGENTEAFF.

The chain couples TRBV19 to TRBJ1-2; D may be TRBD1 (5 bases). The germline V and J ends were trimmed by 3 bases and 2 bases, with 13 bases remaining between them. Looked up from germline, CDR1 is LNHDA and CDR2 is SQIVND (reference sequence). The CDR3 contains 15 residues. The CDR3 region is CASSIRAGYNYGYTF. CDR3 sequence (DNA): TGTGCCAGTAGTATCAGGGCGGGGTACAACTATGGCTACACCTTC.

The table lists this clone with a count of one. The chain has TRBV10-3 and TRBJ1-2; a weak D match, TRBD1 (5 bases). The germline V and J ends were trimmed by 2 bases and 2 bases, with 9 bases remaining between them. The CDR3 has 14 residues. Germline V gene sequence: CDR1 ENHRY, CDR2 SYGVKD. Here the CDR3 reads CAISEPGGNYGYTF. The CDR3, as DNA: TGTGCCATCAGTGAGCCCGGGGGAAACTATGGCTACACCTTC.

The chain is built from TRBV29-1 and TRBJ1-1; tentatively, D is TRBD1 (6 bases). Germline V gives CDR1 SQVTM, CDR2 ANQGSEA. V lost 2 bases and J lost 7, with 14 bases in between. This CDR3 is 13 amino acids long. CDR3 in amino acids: CSVEFAGDIEAFF. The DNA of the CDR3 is TGCAGCGTTGAATTTGCAGGGGATATTGAAGCTTTCTTT. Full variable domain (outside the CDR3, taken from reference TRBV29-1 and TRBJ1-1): SAVISQKPSRDICQRGTSLTIQCQVDSQVTMMFWYRQQPGQSLTLIATANQGSEATYESGFVIDKFPISRPNLTFSTLTVSNMSPEDSSIYLCSVEFAGDIEAFFGQGTRLTVV.

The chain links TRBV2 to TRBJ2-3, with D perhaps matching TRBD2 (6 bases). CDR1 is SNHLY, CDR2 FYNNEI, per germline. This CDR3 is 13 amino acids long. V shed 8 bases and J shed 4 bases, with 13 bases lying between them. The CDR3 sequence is CASRRGRADTQYF. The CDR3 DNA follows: TGTGCCAGCCGGCGGGGAAGGGCAGATACGCAGTATTTT.

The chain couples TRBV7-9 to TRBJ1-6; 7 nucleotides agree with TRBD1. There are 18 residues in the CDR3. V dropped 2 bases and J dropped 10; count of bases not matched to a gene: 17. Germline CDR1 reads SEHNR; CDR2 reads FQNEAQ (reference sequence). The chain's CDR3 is CASSLFEKSGQERSPLHF. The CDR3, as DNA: TGTGCCAGCAGCTTATTTGAGAAGTCCGGACAGGAGCGATCACCCCTCCACTTT.

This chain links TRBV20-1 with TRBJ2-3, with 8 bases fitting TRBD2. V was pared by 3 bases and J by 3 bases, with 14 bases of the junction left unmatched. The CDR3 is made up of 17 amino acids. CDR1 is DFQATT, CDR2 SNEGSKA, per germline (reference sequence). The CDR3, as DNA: TGCAGTGCTAGTGCGTGGGCAGCGGGAGTGGGGACAGATACGCAGTATTTT. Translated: CSASAWAAGVGTDTQYF.

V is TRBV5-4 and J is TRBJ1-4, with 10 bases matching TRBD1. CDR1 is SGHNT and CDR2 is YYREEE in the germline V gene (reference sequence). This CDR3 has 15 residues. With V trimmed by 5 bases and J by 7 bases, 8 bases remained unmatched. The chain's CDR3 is CASSSNRDRGEKLFF. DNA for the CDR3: TGTGCCAGCAGTTCAAACCGGGACAGGGGTGAAAAACTGTTTTTT.

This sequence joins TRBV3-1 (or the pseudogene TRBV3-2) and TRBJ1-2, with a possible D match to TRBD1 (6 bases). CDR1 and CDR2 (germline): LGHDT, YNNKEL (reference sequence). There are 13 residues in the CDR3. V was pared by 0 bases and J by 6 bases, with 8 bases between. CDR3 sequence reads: CASSQDEGDGYTF. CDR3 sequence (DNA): TGTGCCAGCAGCCAAGATGAGGGGGATGGCTACACCTTC.

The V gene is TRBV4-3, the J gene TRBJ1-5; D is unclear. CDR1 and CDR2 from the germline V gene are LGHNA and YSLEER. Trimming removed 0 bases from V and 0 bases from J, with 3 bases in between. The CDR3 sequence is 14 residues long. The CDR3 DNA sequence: TGCGCCAGCAGCCAAGATATTAGCAATCAGCCCCAGCATTTT. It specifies CASSQDISNQPQHF.

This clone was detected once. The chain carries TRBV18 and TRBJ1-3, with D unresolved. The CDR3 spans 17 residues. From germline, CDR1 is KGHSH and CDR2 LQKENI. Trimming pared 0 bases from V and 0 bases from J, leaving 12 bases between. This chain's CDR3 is CASSPPPGLSSGNTIYF. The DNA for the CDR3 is TGTGCCAGCTCACCACCCCCAGGTTTAAGCTCTGGAAACACCATATATTTT.

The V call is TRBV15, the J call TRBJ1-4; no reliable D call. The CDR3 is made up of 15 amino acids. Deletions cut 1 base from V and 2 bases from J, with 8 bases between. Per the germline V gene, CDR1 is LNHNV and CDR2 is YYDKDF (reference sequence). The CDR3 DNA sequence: TGTGCCACCAGCAGAGCGAGGAACACTAATGAAAAACTGTTTTTT. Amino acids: CATSRARNTNEKLFF.

The CDR3 nucleotides read TGTGCCAGCAGCTTGGAGGGGGCAGCCTATGGCTACACCTTC. Translated: CASSLEGAAYGYTF. V gene TRBV5-6 combines with J gene TRBJ1-2; 7 bases agree with TRBD1. From germline, CDR1 is SGHDT and CDR2 YYEEEE. Germline trimming cut 0 bases from V and 4 bases from J; bases unmatched to any gene: 3. CDR3 length: 14 residues.

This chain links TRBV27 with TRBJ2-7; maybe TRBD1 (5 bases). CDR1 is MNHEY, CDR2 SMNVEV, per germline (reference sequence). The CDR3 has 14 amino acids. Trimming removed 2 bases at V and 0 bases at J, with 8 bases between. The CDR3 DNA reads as TGTGCCAGCAGTTTAAGCAGGGTCTCCTACGAGCAGTACTTC. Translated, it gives CASSLSRVSYEQYF.